The 21 T cell receptor beta chains presented below share a single source sample, sequenced in a study of blood T cell repertoires in COVID-19. This table comes from immunoSEQ multiplex PCR, and its TCRdb copy is limited to in-frame clones, with some not included. The sample gives fewer than 300,000 clones, over 75% of which show up once; 2% to 3% is in the top ten. Sequenced sample: peripheral blood. The source of these receptors is a woman between 45 and 65 years old with acute or convalescent COVID-19.

The chain uses TRBV4-3 and TRBJ1-5, with TRBD1 identical over 11 bases. Per the germline V gene, CDR1 is LGHNA and CDR2 is YSLEER. V shed 3 bases, J shed 6 bases, and the junction held 4 bases outside the gene matches. The CDR3 has 15 amino acids. CDR3 bases: TGCGCCAGCAGCCAGGCCGGGACAGGGGGTCAGCCCCAGCATTTT. This sequence encodes CASSQAGTGGQPQHF.

This clone occurred a few times. The V gene is TRBV3-1 (or the pseudogene TRBV3-2), the J gene TRBJ2-3; 9 bases are a match to TRBD1. The length of the CDR3 is 16 residues. CDR1 is LGHDT, CDR2 YNNKEL, per germline (reference sequence). Unmatched junction bases numbered 7, after V lost 4 bases and J lost 2 bases. This CDR3 reads CASSPWDRVDTDTQYF. The CDR3, as DNA: TGTGCCAGCAGCCCATGGGACAGGGTTGACACAGATACGCAGTATTTT.

The chain employs TRBV11-2 and TRBJ1-3, with a possible D match to TRBD1 (6 bases). Germline V gene lookup returns CDR1 SGHAT and CDR2 FQNNGV. The V gene lost 2 bases and the J gene lost 4 bases, with 15 bases spanning the gap. The CDR3 is made up of 16 amino acids. The CDR3 is CASSLIRGALGNTIYF. CDR3 nucleotide sequence: TGTGCCAGCAGCTTAATCCGGGGGGCTTTAGGAAACACCATATATTTT.

The genes are TRBV10-2 and TRBJ1-2, with 7 bases matching TRBD1. V shed 2 bases and J 2 bases; nucleotides not matched to a gene: 11. CDR1 and CDR2 (germline): WSHSY, SAAADI. The CDR3 length is 17 residues. CDR3 sequence reads: CASSEPTQTGENYGYTF. Here the CDR3 DNA reads TGCGCCAGCAGTGAGCCCACTCAAACAGGGGAGAACTATGGCTACACCTTC.

The rearrangement links TRBV28 to TRBJ2-7; D remains ambiguous. The CDR3 has 12 residues. Trimming stripped 3 bases from V and 2 bases from J, with 5 bases between. The germline CDR1 and CDR2 sequences are MDHEN and SYDVKM. For the CDR3, the DNA is TGTGCCAGCAGTTTGACAACCTACGAGCAGTACTTC. Encoded protein: CASSLTTYEQYF.

This rearrangement joins TRBV28 to TRBJ1-3; 9 bases align to TRBD1. The CDR3 is made up of 19 amino acids. Germline CDR1 and CDR2: MDHEN and SYDVKM. Trimming took 6 bases from V and 2 from J; bases not matched to a gene: 17. The CDR3 bases are TGTGCCAGCAGAACAAACCTCCCACCCGGACAGGGGCCTGGAAACACCATATATTTT. It specifies CASRTNLPPGQGPGNTIYF.

The chain uses TRBV21-1 and TRBJ2-7; the D call TRBD1 from the table was never checked on the DNA. TRBV21-1 is noted as a pseudogene. CDR3 length: 15 residues. The DNA for the CDR3 is TGTGCCAGCAGCACCTCCTCCGGACAATCTGGAACCAATCATTTC. Translated: CASSTSSGQSGTNHF.

V gene TRBV6-4 combines with J gene TRBJ1-1; the D is unclear. This CDR3 is built from 13 residues. Germline loops: CDR1 MRHNA, CDR2 SNTAGT. V lost 6 bases, J lost 3 bases, and 11 bases lay in between. CDR3 in DNA: TGTGCCAGCAGCGCAGGCGGGGACACTGAAGCTTTCTTT. It specifies CASSAGGDTEAFF.

This rearrangement joins TRBV6-2 or TRBV6-3 to TRBJ2-7; TRBD2 might be the D (6 bases). CDR1 is MNHEY and CDR2 is SVGEGT in the germline V gene. The V end lost 0 bases, the J end lost 3 bases, and 21 bases lay between the germline ends. This CDR3 spans 18 amino acids. CDR3 region: CASSYSVLYLTSSYEQYF. CDR3 in DNA: TGTGCCAGCAGTTACTCGGTTCTCTATTTAACTAGCAGCTACGAGCAGTACTTC.

V is TRBV24-1 and J is TRBJ1-5, with D maybe TRBD1 (6 bases). The germline CDR1 and CDR2 sequences are KGHDR and SFDVKD. Trimming pared 2 bases from V and 2 bases from J, leaving 12 bases between. The CDR3 runs 16 residues. As DNA, the CDR3 is TGTGCCACCAGTGATTCAGGGGCTGGGCGCAATCAGCCCCAGCATTTT. Its protein is CATSDSGAGRNQPQHF.

The V and J genes are TRBV19 and TRBJ2-3, with 10 bases identical to TRBD1. Unmatched junction bases numbered 5, after V lost 5 bases and J lost 6 bases. The CDR3 length is 14 residues. CDR1 and CDR2 from the germline V gene are LNHDA and SQIVND (reference sequence). CDR3 nucleotides: TGTGCCAGTAGTCCCGGGACAGGGGTCGATACGCAGTATTTT. It translates to CASSPGTGVDTQYF.

The V call is TRBV5-1, the J call TRBJ2-2; TRBD1 matches 9 bases. Germline V gene sequence: CDR1 SGHRS, CDR2 YFSETQ. The CDR3 has 20 amino acids. J lost 5 bases, V lost 4 bases, and 21 bases had no gene match. The CDR3 DNA reads TGCGCCAGCAGCCCGCCGGGACAGGGTGCGGAAGCCCGGAAGACCGGGGAGCTGTTTTTT. Translation: CASSPPGQGAEARKTGELFF.

A remark on this clone: One junction end does not reproduce the germline sequence, and a read error may be involved. The CDR3 DNA is TGTGCCAGCAGCTTAAGTAGTCCAGCGGGAGAGTGGTTC. It is translated as CASSLSSPAGEWF. This sequence joins TRBV7-9 and TRBJ2-7, with TRBD2 identical over 8 bases. The CDR3 has 13 amino acids. CDR1 is SEHNR and CDR2 is FQNEAQ in the germline V gene (reference sequence).

This chain connects TRBV6-5 to TRBJ1-2; a possible D gene is TRBD1 (6 bases). CDR1 and CDR2 from the germline V gene are MNHEY and SVGAGI. Deletions cut 3 bases from V and 8 bases from J, with 19 bases between. The CDR3 runs to 15 residues. The CDR3 coding sequence is TGTGCCAGCAGTTATTCACGACAGGTATCGTCCGGCTACACCTTC. Translated, it gives CASSYSRQVSSGYTF.

This rearrangement joins TRBV14 to TRBJ1-6; the D is unclear. CDR3 length: 15 residues. Germline-derived CDR1 and CDR2 are SGHDN and FVKESK. The V and J ends lost 0 bases and 8 bases respectively, with 11 bases between them. The CDR3: CASSQDSAPDSPLHF. CDR3 DNA: TGTGCCAGCAGCCAAGATAGTGCGCCCGATTCACCCCTCCACTTT.

CDR3 in DNA: TGCGCCAGCAGCTTCACACCGGGCTCCTACGAGCAGTACTTC. Amino acids: CASSFTPGSYEQYF. The chain employs TRBV5-1 and TRBJ2-7; D unresolved. From germline, CDR1 is SGHRS and CDR2 YFSETQ. The V gene lost 2 bases and the J gene lost 0 bases, with 9 bases spanning the gap. The length of the CDR3 is 14 residues.

The gene calls are TRBV18 and TRBJ2-2; 9 positions match TRBD1. In germline, CDR1 is KGHSH, CDR2 LQKENI. The V and J ends lost 3 bases and 3 bases, in that order; junction bases with no gene match: 5. The length of the CDR3 is 16 residues. Here the CDR3 DNA reads TGTGCCAGCTCACCGTCACAGGGGGCGCACACCGGGGAGCTGTTTTTT. Translation gives CASSPSQGAHTGELFF.

The genes are TRBV5-1 and TRBJ1-3; TRBD1 matches at 7 bases. V was pared by 4 bases and J by 0 bases, with 7 bases of the junction left unmatched. Germline CDR1 reads SGHRS; CDR2 reads YFSETQ. This CDR3 has 16 amino acids. In nucleotides, the CDR3 is TGCGCCAGCAGCCCCCAGGGGGGCTACTCTGGAAACACCATATATTTT. Protein product: CASSPQGGYSGNTIYF.

This chain joins TRBV19 and TRBJ1-4; TRBD1 agrees at 7 bases. The CDR3 extends over 14 amino acids. Germline CDR1 reads LNHDA; CDR2 reads SQIVND (reference sequence). V dropped 9 bases and J dropped 5; count of bases not matched to a gene: 9. In nucleotides, the CDR3 is TGTGCCAGCAGAACAGGGGTCGAGAATGAAAAACTGTTTTTT. Translating gives CASRTGVENEKLFF.

DNA of the CDR3: TGTGCCAGCAGTTTCACTCCTAGCGGGGACACAGATACGCAGTATTTT. This gives the protein CASSFTPSGDTDTQYF. The rearrangement links TRBV7-3 to TRBJ2-3; 9 nucleotides align to TRBD2. The V gene's germline CDR1 is SGHTA and CDR2 FQGTGA. CDR3 size: 16 residues. The V and J ends lost 6 bases and 2 bases, in that order; junction bases with no gene match: 9. Looking up the rest from reference TRBV7-3 and TRBJ2-3 gives the full variable domain: GAGVSQTPSNKVTEKGKYVELRCDPISGHTALYWYRQSLGQGPEFLIYFQGTGAADDSGLPNDRFFAVRPEGSVSTLKIQRTERGDSAVYLCASSFTPSGDTDTQYFGPGTRLTVL.

The CDR3 region is CASSLLQGQRVAGTGELFF. Written as DNA, the CDR3 is TGCGCCAGCAGCTTGCTTCAGGGTCAGAGGGTAGCGGGCACCGGGGAGCTGTTTTTT. The gene calls are TRBV5-1 and TRBJ2-2; 7 nucleotides align to TRBD2. Per the germline V gene, CDR1 is SGHRS and CDR2 is YFSETQ. The CDR3 loop spans 19 amino acids. V trimming: 1 base; J trimming: 4 bases; junction bases outside the gene matches: 16.